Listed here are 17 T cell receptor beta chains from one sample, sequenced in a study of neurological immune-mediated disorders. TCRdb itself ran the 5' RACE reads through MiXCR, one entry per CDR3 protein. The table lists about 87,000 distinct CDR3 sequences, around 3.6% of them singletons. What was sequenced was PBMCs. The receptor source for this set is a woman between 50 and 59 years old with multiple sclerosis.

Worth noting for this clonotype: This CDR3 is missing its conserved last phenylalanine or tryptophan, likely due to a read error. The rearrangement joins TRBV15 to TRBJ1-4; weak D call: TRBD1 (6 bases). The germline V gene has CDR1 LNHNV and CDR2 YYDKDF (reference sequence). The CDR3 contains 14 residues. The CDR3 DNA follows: TGTGTCACCAGCAGAGCTCAGGGGTCGCAGAAACTGTTTATT. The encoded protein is CVTSRAQGSQKLFI.

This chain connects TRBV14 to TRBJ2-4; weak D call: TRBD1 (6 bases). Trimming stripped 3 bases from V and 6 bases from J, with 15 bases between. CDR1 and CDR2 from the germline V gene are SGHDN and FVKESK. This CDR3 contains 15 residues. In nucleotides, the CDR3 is TGTGCCAGCAGCCATTCCACCGAAGGGGGAAACATTCAGTACTTC. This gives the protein CASSHSTEGGNIQYF.

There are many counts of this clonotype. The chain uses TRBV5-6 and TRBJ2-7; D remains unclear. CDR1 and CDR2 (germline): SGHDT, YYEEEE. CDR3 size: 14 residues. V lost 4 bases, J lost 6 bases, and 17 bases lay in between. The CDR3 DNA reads TGTGCCAGCAGCCAGGCCGTTGGATCCCTCGAGCAGTACTTC. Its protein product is CASSQAVGSLEQYF.

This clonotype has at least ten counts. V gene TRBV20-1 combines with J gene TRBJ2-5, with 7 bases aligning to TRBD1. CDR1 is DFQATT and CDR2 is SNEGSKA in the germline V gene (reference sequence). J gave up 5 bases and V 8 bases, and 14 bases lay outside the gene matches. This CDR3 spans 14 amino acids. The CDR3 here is CSPRTVTRGETQYF. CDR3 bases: TGCAGTCCCCGGACTGTAACCAGGGGGGAGACCCAGTACTTC.

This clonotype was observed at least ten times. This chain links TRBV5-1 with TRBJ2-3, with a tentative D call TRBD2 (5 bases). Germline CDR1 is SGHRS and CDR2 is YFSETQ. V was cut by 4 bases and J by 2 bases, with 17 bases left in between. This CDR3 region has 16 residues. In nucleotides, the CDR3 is TGCGCCAGCAGCGTTACGGGGTTAGAGTACACAGATACGCAGTATTTT. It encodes CASSVTGLEYTDTQYF.

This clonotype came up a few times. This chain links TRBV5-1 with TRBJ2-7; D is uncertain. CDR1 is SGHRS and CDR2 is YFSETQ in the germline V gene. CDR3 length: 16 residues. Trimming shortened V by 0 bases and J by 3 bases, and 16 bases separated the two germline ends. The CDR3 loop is CASSLERLETIYEQYF. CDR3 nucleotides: TGCGCCAGCAGCTTGGAACGATTAGAGACCATCTACGAGCAGTACTTC.

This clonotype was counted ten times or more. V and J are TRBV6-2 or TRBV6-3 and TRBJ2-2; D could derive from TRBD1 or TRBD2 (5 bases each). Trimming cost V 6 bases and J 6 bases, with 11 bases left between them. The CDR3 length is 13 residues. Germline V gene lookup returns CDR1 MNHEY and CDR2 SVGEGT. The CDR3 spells CASRHEGSGELFF. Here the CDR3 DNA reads TGTGCCAGCAGACACGAGGGGTCCGGGGAGCTGTTTTTT.

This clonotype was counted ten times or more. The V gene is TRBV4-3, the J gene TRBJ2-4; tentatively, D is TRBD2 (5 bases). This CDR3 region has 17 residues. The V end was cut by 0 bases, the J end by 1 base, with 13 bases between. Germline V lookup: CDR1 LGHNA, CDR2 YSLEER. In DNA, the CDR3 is TGCGCCAGCAGCCAAGATCCGGGAATCGGGGCCAAAAACATTCAGTACTTC. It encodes CASSQDPGIGAKNIQYF.

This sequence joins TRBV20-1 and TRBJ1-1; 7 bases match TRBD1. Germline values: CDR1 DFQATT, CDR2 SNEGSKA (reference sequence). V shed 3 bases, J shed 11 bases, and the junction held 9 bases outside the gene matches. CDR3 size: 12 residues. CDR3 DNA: TGCAGTGCTAGGGAAGACAGGGCGATGGCTTTCTTT. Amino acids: CSAREDRAMAFF.

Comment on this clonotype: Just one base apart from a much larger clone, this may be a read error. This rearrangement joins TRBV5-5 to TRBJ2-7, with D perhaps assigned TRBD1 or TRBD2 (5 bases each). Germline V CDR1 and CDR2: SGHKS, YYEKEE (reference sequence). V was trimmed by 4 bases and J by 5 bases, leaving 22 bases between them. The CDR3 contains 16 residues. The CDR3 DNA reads TGTGCCAGCAGCGAATTACCGGGAAAGGGGTCTAACGAGCAGTACTTC. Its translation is CASSELPGKGSNEQYF. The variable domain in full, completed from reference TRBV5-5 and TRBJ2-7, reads DAGVTQSPTHLIKTRGQQVTLRCSPISGHKSVSWYQQVLGQGPQFIFQYYEKEERGRGNFPDRFSARQFPNYSSELNVNALLLGDSALYLCASSELPGKGSNEQYFGPGTRLTVT.

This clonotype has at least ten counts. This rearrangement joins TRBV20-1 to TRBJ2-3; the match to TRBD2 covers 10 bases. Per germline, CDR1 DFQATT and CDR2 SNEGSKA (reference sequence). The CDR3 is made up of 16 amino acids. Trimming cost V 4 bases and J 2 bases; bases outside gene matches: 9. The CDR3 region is CSANPSGGFITDTQYF. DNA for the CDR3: TGCAGTGCTAATCCTAGCGGGGGTTTCATCACAGATACGCAGTATTTT.

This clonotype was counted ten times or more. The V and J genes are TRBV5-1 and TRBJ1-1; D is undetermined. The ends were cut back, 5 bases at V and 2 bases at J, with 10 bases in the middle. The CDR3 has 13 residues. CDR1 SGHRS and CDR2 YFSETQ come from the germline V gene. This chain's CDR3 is CASRLDSNTEAFF. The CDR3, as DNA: TGCGCCAGCAGACTGGACTCCAACACTGAAGCTTTCTTT. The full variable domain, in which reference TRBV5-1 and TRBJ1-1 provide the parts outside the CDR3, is KAGVTQTPRYLIKTRGQQVTLSCSPISGHRSVSWYQQTPGQGLQFLFEYFSETQRNKGNFPGRFSGRQFSNSRSEMNVSTLELGDSALYLCASRLDSNTEAFFGQGTRLTVV.

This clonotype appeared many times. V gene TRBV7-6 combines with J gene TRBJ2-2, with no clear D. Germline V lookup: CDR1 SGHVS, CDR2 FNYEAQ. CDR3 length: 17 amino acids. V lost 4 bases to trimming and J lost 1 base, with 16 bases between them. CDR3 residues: CASSSGLGQENTGELFF. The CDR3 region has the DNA TGTGCCAGCAGCTCCGGGTTAGGGCAGGAGAACACCGGGGAGCTGTTTTTT. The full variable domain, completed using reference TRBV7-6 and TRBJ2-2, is GAGVSQSPRYKVTKRGQDVALRCDPISGHVSLYWYRQALGQGPEFLTYFNYEAQQDKSGLPNDRFSAERPEGSISTLTIQRTEQRDSAMYRCASSSGLGQENTGELFFGEGSRLTVL.

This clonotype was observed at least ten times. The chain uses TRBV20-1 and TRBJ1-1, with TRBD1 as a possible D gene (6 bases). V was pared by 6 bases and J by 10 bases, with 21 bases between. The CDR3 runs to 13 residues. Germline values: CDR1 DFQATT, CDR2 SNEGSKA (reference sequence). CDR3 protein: CSAHDRTNLLAFF. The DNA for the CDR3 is TGCAGTGCCCACGACAGGACTAACTTGTTAGCTTTCTTT.

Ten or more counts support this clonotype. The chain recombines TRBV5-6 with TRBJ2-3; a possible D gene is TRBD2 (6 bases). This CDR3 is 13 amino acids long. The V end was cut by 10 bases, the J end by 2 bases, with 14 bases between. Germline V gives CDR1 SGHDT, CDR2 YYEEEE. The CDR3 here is CASSAGSTDTQYF. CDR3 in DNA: TGTGCCTCTAGTGCGGGATCCACAGATACGCAGTATTTT.

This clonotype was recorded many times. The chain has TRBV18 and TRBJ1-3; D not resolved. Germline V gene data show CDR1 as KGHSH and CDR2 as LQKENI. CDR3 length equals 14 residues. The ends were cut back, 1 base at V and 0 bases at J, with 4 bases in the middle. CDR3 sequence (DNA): TGTGCCAGCTCACCACGGGACTCTGGAAACACCATATATTTT. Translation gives CASSPRDSGNTIYF.

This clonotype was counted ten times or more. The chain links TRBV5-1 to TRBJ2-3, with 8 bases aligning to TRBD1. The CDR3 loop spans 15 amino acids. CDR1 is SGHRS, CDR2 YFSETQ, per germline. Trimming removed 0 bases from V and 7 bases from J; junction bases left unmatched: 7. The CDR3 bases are TGCGCCAGCAGCTTGGCCTCAGGGGGCGCAAATACGCAGTATTTT. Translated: CASSLASGGANTQYF.